This passage covers 10 T cell receptor beta chains from one sample sequenced in a study of blood T cell repertoires in COVID-19. Generated by immunoSEQ multiplex PCR, the TCRdb table keeps only in-frame clones and is missing some. The repertoire holds 71,000 or so clones, with roughly four fifths as singletons. The sequencing input was peripheral blood. These TCRs come from a man aged 70 or older with acute or convalescent COVID-19.

In this sample, this clone turned up once. V and J are TRBV5-6 and TRBJ2-2; 9 positions agree with TRBD1. The CDR3 consists of 17 residues. V dropped 4 bases and J dropped 1; count of bases not matched to a gene: 8. The germline CDR1 and CDR2 sequences are SGHDT and YYEEEE. Written as DNA, the CDR3 is TGTGCCAGCAGCCCCACAGGGGGCCGGGGGAACACCGGGGAGCTGTTTTTT. It specifies CASSPTGGRGNTGELFF.

This sequence joins TRBV2 and TRBJ2-5; the D gene is possibly TRBD2 (6 bases). This CDR3 region has 11 residues. Trimming took 8 bases from V and 5 from J, leaving 9 bases between them. Germline lookup yields CDR1 SNHLY and CDR2 FYNNEI. The CDR3 is CASSRGETQYF. CDR3 bases: TGTGCCAGCTCTCGGGGGGAGACCCAGTACTTC.

V is TRBV11-2 and J is TRBJ2-2, with 8 nucleotides matching TRBD1. Germline CDR1 and CDR2: SGHAT and FQNNGV. V dropped 5 bases and J dropped 6; count of bases not matched to a gene: 8. CDR3 size: 15 residues. CDR3 loop: CASSQQGVWAGELFF. DNA for the CDR3: TGTGCCAGCAGCCAACAGGGGGTGTGGGCCGGGGAGCTGTTTTTT. Full variable domain (outside the CDR3, taken from reference TRBV11-2 and TRBJ2-2): EAGVAQSPRYKIIEKRQSVAFWCNPISGHATLYWYQQILGQGPKLLIQFQNNGVVDDSQLPKDRFSAERLKGVDSTLKIQPAKLEDSAVYLCASSQQGVWAGELFFGEGSRLTVL.

V and J are TRBV6-2 or TRBV6-3 and TRBJ2-7, with TRBD2 identical over 9 bases. From germline, CDR1 is MNHEY and CDR2 SVGEGT. This CDR3 has 15 residues. The V and J ends lost 1 base and 0 bases, in that order; junction bases with no gene match: 1. The CDR3 coding sequence is TGTGCCAGCAGTTACTATAGCGGGAGCTCCTACGAGCAGTACTTC. It codes for CASSYYSGSSYEQYF.

J is TRBJ2-3 and V is TRBV3-1 (or the pseudogene TRBV3-2), with 11 bases matching TRBD2. Germline V CDR1 and CDR2: LGHDT, YNNKEL (reference sequence). The V and J ends lost 4 bases and 0 bases, in that order; junction bases with no gene match: 3. The length of the CDR3 is 16 residues. DNA for the CDR3: TGTGCCAGCAGCCTCCGGACTAGCGGGAGCACAGATACGCAGTATTTT. Its protein product is CASSLRTSGSTDTQYF.

This chain joins TRBV7-8 and TRBJ1-6; 8 bases map to TRBD1. The CDR3 contains 16 residues. V lost 5 bases and J lost 8; bases outside the gene matches: 11. Germline lookup yields CDR1 SGHVS and CDR2 FQNEAQ. The CDR3 nucleotides read TGTGCCAGCAGCCAGGGGGCAGGAAGGTGGGATTCACCCCTCCACTTT. It yields the protein CASSQGAGRWDSPLHF.

V is TRBV5-1 and J is TRBJ1-1; D is possibly TRBD1 (6 bases). This CDR3 comprises 14 residues. Germline assignment: CDR1 SGHRS and CDR2 YFSETQ. Trimming shortened V by 6 bases and J by 4 bases, and 16 bases separated the two germline ends. The chain's CDR3 is CASTPGGAGTEAFF. CDR3 in DNA: TGCGCCAGCACCCCCGGGGGGGCTGGCACTGAAGCTTTCTTT.

This chain links TRBV30 with TRBJ2-7, with 9 bases aligning to TRBD2. The germline V gene encodes CDR1 GTSNPN and CDR2 SVGIG (reference sequence). The length of the CDR3 is 14 residues. Trimming took 0 bases from V and 1 from J; bases not matched to a gene: 1. Here the CDR3 DNA reads TGTGCCTGGAGTGTAAGCGGGGGGTCCTACGAGCAGTACTTC. The encoded protein is CAWSVSGGSYEQYF. Looking up the rest from reference TRBV30 and TRBJ2-7 gives the full variable domain: SQTIHQWPATLVQPVGSPLSLECTVEGTSNPNLYWYRQAAGRGLQLLFYSVGIGQISSEVPQNLSASRPQDRQFILSSKKLLLSDSGFYLCAWSVSGGSYEQYFGPGTRLTVT.

The rearrangement joins TRBV4-3 to TRBJ1-1; the D gene is possibly TRBD1 (6 bases). From germline, CDR1 is LGHNA and CDR2 YSLEER. The CDR3 contains 15 residues. V shed 0 bases and J shed 4 bases, with 12 bases lying between them. For the CDR3, the DNA is TGCGCCAGCAGCCAAGAAACTCGGGGGGCCACTGAAGCTTTCTTT. Protein product: CASSQETRGATEAFF.

This chain uses TRBV12-3 or TRBV12-4 with TRBJ1-1; TRBD1 agrees at 7 bases. CDR3 length: 12 amino acids. Germline trimming cut 7 bases from V and 5 bases from J; bases unmatched to any gene: 4. CDR3 sequence reads: CASNLQGTEAFF. CDR3 coding DNA: TGTGCCAGCAACCTACAGGGGACTGAAGCTTTCTTT.